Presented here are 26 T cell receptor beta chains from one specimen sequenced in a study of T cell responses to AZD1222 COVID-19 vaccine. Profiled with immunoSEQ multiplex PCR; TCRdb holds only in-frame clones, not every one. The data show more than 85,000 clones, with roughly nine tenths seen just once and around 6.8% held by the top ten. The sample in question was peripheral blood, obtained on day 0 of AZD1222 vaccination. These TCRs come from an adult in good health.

CDR3 amino acids: CASTSRAGPTDTQYF. For the CDR3, the DNA is TGTGCCAGCACCTCCCGGGCGGGACCCACAGATACGCAGTATTTT. The genes are TRBV6-5 and TRBJ2-3; the D gene is possibly TRBD2 (6 bases). Trimming took off 7 bases at V and 2 bases at J, with 16 bases between the two ends. This CDR3 region has 15 residues. Germline V gives CDR1 MNHEY, CDR2 SVGAGI.

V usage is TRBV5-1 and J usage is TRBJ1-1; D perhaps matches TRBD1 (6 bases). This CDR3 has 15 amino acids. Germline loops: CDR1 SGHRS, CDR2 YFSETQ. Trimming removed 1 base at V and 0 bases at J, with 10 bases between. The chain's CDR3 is CASSLFGGMNTEAFF. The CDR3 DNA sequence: TGCGCCAGCAGCTTGTTCGGGGGCATGAACACTGAAGCTTTCTTT.

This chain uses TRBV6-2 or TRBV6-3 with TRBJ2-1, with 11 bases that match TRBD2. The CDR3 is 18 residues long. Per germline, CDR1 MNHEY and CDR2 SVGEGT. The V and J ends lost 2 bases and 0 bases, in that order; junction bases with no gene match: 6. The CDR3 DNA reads TGTGCCAGCAGTTACCAGGTAGCGGGGGGGACCTCCTACAATGAGCAGTTCTTC. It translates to CASSYQVAGGTSYNEQFF.

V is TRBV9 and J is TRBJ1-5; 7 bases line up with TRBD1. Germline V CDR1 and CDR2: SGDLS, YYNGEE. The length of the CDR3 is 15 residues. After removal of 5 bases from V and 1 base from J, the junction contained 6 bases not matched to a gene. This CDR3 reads CASSAGGTSNQPQHF. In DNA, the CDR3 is TGTGCCAGCAGTGCAGGGGGGACCAGCAATCAGCCCCAGCATTTT.

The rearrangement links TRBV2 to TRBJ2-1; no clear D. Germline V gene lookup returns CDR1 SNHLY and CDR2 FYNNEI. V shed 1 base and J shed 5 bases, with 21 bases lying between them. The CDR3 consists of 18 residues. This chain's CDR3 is CASSEGLGVTRANNEQFF. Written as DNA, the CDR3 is TGTGCCAGCAGTGAAGGTTTAGGCGTGACCAGAGCCAACAATGAGCAGTTCTTC.

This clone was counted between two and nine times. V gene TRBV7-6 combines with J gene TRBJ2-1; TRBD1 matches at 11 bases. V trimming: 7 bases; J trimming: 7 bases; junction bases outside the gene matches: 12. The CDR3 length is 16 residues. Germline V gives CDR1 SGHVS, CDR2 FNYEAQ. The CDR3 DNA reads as TGTGCCAGCACGCCCCATCGGGACAGGGGGATTAATGAGCAGTTCTTC. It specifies CASTPHRDRGINEQFF.

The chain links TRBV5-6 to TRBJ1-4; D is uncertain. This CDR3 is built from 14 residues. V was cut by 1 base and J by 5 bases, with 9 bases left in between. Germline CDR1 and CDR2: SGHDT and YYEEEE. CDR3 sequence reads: CASSLLTGNEKLFF. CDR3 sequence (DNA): TGTGCCAGCAGCTTGTTAACTGGGAATGAAAAACTGTTTTTT.

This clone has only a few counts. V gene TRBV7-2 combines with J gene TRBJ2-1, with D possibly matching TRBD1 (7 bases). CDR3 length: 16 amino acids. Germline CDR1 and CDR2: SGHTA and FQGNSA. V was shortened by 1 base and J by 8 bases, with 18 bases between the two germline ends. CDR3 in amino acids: CASSLGGDRKADEQFF. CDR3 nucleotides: TGTGCCAGCAGCTTAGGCGGGGACAGAAAGGCTGATGAGCAGTTCTTC.

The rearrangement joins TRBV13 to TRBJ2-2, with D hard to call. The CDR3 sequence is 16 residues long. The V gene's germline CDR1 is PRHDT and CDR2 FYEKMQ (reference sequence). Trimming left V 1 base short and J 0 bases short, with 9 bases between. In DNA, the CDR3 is TGTGCCAGCAGCTTAGATGGCCACGCGAACACCGGGGAGCTGTTTTTT. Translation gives CASSLDGHANTGELFF.

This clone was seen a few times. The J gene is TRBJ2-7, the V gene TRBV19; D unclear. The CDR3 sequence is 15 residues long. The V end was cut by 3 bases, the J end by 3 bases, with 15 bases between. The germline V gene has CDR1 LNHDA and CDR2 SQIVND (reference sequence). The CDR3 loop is CASSIEQAPLYEQYF. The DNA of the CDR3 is TGTGCCAGTAGTATCGAGCAGGCGCCCCTCTACGAGCAGTACTTC.

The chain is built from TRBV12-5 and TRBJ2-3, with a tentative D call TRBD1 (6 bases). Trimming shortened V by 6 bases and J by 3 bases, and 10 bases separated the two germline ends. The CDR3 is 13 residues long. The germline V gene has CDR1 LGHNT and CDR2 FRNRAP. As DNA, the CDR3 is TGTGCTAGTGGACAAACAGGGACAGATACGCAGTATTTT. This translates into CASGQTGTDTQYF. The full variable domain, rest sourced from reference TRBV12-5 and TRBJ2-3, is DARVTQTPRHKVTEMGQEVTMRCQPILGHNTVFWYRQTMMQGLELLAYFRNRAPLDDSGMPKDRFSAEMPDATLATLKIQPSEPRDSAVYFCASGQTGTDTQYFGPGTRLTVL.

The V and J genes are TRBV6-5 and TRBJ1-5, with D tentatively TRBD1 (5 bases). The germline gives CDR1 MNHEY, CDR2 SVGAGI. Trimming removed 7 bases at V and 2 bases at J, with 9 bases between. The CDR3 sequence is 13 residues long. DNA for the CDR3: TGTGCCAGCACCGCGGGGGGCAATCAGCCCCAGCATTTT. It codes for CASTAGGNQPQHF.

CDR3 sequence: CAISESGGPYNEQFF. The CDR3 nucleotides read TGTGCCATCAGTGAATCAGGGGGTCCGTACAATGAGCAGTTCTTC. The chain employs TRBV10-3 and TRBJ2-1; 7 bases fit TRBD1. The CDR3 runs to 15 residues. V trimming: 3 bases; J trimming: 4 bases; junction bases outside the gene matches: 6. CDR1 ENHRY and CDR2 SYGVKD come from the germline V gene.

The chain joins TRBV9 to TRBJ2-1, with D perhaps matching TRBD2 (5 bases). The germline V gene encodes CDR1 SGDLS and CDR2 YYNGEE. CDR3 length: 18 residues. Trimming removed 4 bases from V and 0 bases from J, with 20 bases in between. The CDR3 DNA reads TGTGCCAGCAGCCTAAGGAGCCTAGCCACCTTCTCCTACAATGAGCAGTTCTTC. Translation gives CASSLRSLATFSYNEQFF. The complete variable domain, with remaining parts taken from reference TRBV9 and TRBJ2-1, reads DSGVTQTPKHLITATGQRVTLRCSPRSGDLSVYWYQQSLDQGLQFLIQYYNGEERAKGNILERFSAQQFPDLHSELNLSSLELGDSALYFCASSLRSLATFSYNEQFFGPGTRLTVL.

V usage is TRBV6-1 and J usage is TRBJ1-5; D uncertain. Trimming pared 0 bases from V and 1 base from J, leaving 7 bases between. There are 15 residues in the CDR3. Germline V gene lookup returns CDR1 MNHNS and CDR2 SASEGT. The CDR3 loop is CASSEAGRSNQPQHF. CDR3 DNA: TGTGCCAGCAGTGAAGCGGGCAGGAGCAATCAGCCCCAGCATTTT.

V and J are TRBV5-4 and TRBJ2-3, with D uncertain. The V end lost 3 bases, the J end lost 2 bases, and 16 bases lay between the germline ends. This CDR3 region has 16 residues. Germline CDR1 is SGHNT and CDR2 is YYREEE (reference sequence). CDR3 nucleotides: TGTGCCAGCAGCTCTTACACGCAAACCAACACAGATACGCAGTATTTT. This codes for CASSSYTQTNTDTQYF.

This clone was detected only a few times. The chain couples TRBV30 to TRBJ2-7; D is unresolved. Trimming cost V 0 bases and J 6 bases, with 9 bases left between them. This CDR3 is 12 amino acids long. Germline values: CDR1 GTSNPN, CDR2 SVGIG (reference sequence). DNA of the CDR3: TGTGCCTGGAGTGTAAAGAAGGGCGAGCAGTACTTC. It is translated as CAWSVKKGEQYF.

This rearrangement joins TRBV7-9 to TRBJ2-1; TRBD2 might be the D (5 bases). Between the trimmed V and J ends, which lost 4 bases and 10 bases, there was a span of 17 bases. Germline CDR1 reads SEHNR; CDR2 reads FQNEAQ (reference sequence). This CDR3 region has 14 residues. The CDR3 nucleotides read TGTGCCAGCAGCTCCCTGACCGGGGAGCGGGAGCAGTTCTTC. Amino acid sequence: CASSSLTGEREQFF.

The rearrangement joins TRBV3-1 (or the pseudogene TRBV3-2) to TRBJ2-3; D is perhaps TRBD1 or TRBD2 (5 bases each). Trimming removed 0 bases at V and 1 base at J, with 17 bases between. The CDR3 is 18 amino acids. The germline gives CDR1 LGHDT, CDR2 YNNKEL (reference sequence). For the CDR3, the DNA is TGTGCCAGCAGCCAAGATCCTCGTAGGGGTAGCGGCACAGATACGCAGTATTTT. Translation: CASSQDPRRGSGTDTQYF.

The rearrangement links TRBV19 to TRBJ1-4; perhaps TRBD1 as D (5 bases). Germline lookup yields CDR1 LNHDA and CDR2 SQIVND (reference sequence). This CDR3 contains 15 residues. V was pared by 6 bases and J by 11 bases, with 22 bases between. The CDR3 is CASRQPGQGRLKLFF. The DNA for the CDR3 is TGTGCCAGTAGGCAACCGGGCCAGGGCCGCCTGAAACTGTTTTTT. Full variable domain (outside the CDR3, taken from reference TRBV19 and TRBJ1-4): DGGITQSPKYLFRKEGQNVTLSCEQNLNHDAMYWYRQDPGQGLRLIYYSQIVNDFQKGDIAEGYSVSREKKESFPLTVTSAQKNPTAFYLCASRQPGQGRLKLFFGSGTQLSVL.

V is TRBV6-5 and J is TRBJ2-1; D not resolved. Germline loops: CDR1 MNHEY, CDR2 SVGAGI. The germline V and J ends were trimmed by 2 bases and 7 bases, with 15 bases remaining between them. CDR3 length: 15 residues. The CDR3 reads CASSYTRSTANEQFF. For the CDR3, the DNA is TGTGCCAGCAGTTACACGCGTAGTACAGCTAATGAGCAGTTCTTC.

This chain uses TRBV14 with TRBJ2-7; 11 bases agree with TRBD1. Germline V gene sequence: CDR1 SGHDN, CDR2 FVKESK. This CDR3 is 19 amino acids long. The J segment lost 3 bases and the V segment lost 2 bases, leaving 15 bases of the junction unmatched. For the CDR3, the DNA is TGTGCCAGCAGCCAACAACCCACCTTCGGGGGGACAGGGGGCTACGAGCAGTACTTC. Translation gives CASSQQPTFGGTGGYEQYF.

The CDR3 is CASSYSTDTQYF. CDR3 bases: TGTGCCAGCAGTTACAGCACAGATACGCAGTATTTT. The chain carries TRBV7-3 and TRBJ2-3; D uncertain. V dropped 6 bases and J dropped 0 bases, with 4 bases sitting between them. The CDR3 consists of 12 residues. The germline CDR1 and CDR2 sequences are SGHTA and FQGTGA.

The CDR3 DNA sequence: TGTGCCAGCAGTGGCCAGGGCGGGTTTCAGCCCCAGCATTTT. Encoded protein: CASSGQGGFQPQHF. The rearrangement links TRBV25-1 to TRBJ1-5, with a possible D match to TRBD1 (5 bases). This CDR3 contains 14 residues. V shed 4 bases and J shed 6 bases, with 13 bases lying between them. CDR1 and CDR2 from the germline V gene are MGHDK and SYGVNS.

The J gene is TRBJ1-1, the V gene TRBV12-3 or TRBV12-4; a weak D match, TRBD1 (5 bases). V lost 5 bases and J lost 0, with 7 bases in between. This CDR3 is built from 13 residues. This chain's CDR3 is CASSRGMNTEAFF. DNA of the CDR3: TGTGCCAGCAGTCGGGGCATGAACACTGAAGCTTTCTTT.

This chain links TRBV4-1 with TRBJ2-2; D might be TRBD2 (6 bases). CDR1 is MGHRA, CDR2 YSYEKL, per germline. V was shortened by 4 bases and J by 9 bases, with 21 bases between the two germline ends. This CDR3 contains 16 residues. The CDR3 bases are TGCGCCAGCAGCCCCATGGGGGGTAACCGCGGGCGGGAGCTGTTTTTT. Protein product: CASSPMGGNRGRELFF.